A single sample gave rise to the 17 T cell receptor beta chains below, sequenced in a study of T cells in tumors after PD-1 blockade. Generated by immunoSEQ multiplex PCR, the TCRdb table keeps only in-frame clones and is missing some. The table includes approximately 6,100 clones, approximately 78% detected once. The sequences come from PBMCs, collected after anti-PD-1 therapy. The receptors come from a human donor with advanced basal cell or squamous cell carcinoma (not recorded which).

The gene calls are TRBV28 and TRBJ1-6, with 8 bases matching TRBD1. The CDR3 contains 16 residues. CDR1 is MDHEN and CDR2 is SYDVKM in the germline V gene. V shed 5 bases, J shed 9 bases, and the junction held 12 bases outside the gene matches. CDR3 nucleotides: TGTGCCAGCAGTCTAACGACAGGGGATGCGGGTTCACCCCTCCACTTT. As protein: CASSLTTGDAGSPLHF.

The chain is built from TRBV19 and TRBJ2-5; D unclear. Germline CDR1 reads LNHDA; CDR2 reads SQIVND (reference sequence). Trimming pared 3 bases from V and 2 bases from J, leaving 10 bases between. This CDR3 contains 14 residues. The chain's CDR3 is CASSISPAQETQYF. CDR3 in DNA: TGTGCCAGTAGTATCTCCCCGGCACAAGAGACCCAGTACTTC.

CDR3 amino acids: CASSNIGREAFF. The CDR3, as DNA: TGTGCCAGCAGCAATATCGGCAGGGAGGCTTTCTTT. This rearrangement joins TRBV6-5 to TRBJ1-1; weak D call: TRBD1 (5 bases). The CDR3 length is 12 residues. Per germline, CDR1 MNHEY and CDR2 SVGAGI. The ends were cut back, 6 bases at V and 11 bases at J, with 16 bases in the middle.

The chain links TRBV5-4 to TRBJ2-2; no firm D call. Germline assignment: CDR1 SGHNT and CDR2 YYREEE (reference sequence). The CDR3 runs 15 residues. V dropped 0 bases and J dropped 5 bases, with 11 bases sitting between them. This chain's CDR3 is CASSLDTVLTGELFF. The CDR3 bases are TGTGCCAGCAGCTTGGATACAGTTTTAACCGGGGAGCTGTTTTTT.

This chain uses TRBV6-5 with TRBJ2-3; 8 nucleotides match TRBD2. This CDR3 is built from 15 residues. V was pared by 2 bases and J by 3 bases, with 4 bases of the junction left unmatched. Germline assignment: CDR1 MNHEY and CDR2 SVGAGI. The CDR3 coding sequence is TGTGCCAGCAGTTACGGGGTAGCGGGGACAGATACGCAGTATTTT. This codes for CASSYGVAGTDTQYF.

The chain uses TRBV2 and TRBJ2-5; possibly TRBD2 for D (6 bases). CDR1 and CDR2 (germline): SNHLY, FYNNEI. The CDR3 runs to 13 residues. Trimming removed 7 bases from V and 2 bases from J, with 11 bases in between. Written as DNA, the CDR3 is TGTGCCAGCACGCGGGGTCCTCAAGAGACCCAGTACTTC. Translating it yields CASTRGPQETQYF.

V gene TRBV28 combines with J gene TRBJ2-6; D not certain. The germline gives CDR1 MDHEN, CDR2 SYDVKM. V was clipped by 6 bases and J by 4 bases, with 4 bases between them. The CDR3 has 12 residues. The CDR3 loop is CASRAGANVLTF. CDR3 DNA sequence: TGTGCCAGCAGGGCCGGGGCCAACGTCCTGACTTTC.

This chain links TRBV7-7 with TRBJ2-2, with 16 positions matching TRBD2. The trim removed 5 bases at V and 5 bases at J, leaving 17 bases unmatched. Germline V gene lookup returns CDR1 SSHAT and CDR2 FNYEAQ (reference sequence). The CDR3 has 21 amino acids. The CDR3 DNA reads as TGTGCCAGCAGCCAACACGCGGGACTAGCGGGGGGGCCTGGGGTGACCGGGGAGCTGTTTTTT. It is translated as CASSQHAGLAGGPGVTGELFF.

The chain recombines TRBV19 with TRBJ2-7; D may match TRBD1 or TRBD2 (5 bases each). The CDR3 runs to 14 residues. The germline V gene encodes CDR1 LNHDA and CDR2 SQIVND (reference sequence). Trimming stripped 4 bases from V and 5 bases from J, with 15 bases between. CDR3 amino acids: CASSTTPGPDEQYF. The CDR3 region has the DNA TGTGCCAGTAGTACCACCCCGGGGCCGGACGAGCAGTACTTC.

Only a few counts were recorded for this clone. This chain links TRBV6-4 with TRBJ1-1, with D maybe TRBD1 (6 bases). Per the germline V gene, CDR1 is MRHNA and CDR2 is SNTAGT. Trimming took off 3 bases at V and 13 bases at J, with 12 bases between the two ends. The CDR3 consists of 11 residues. The CDR3 coding sequence is TGTGCCAGCAGTGATGTCAACAGGGTTTTCTTT. Its translation: CASSDVNRVFF.

The chain has TRBV7-6 and TRBJ1-1; a weak D match, TRBD1 (5 bases). The germline V gene has CDR1 SGHVS and CDR2 FNYEAQ. Trimming removed 5 bases at V and 4 bases at J, with 17 bases between. The CDR3 covers 15 residues. Here the CDR3 reads CASSPGVRGVTEAFF. The DNA of the CDR3 is TGTGCCAGCAGCCCAGGAGTTCGGGGGGTCACTGAAGCTTTCTTT. The whole variable domain, filled in from reference TRBV7-6 and TRBJ1-1, reads GAGVSQSPRYKVTKRGQDVALRCDPISGHVSLYWYRQALGQGPEFLTYFNYEAQQDKSGLPNDRFSAERPEGSISTLTIQRTEQRDSAMYRCASSPGVRGVTEAFFGQGTRLTVV.

The gene calls are TRBV18 and TRBJ2-2; 10 bases are a match to TRBD1. Germline trimming cut 3 bases from V and 3 bases from J; bases unmatched to any gene: 4. This CDR3 spans 16 amino acids. Germline CDR1 is KGHSH and CDR2 is LQKENI. In DNA, the CDR3 is TGTGCCAGCTCACCTTCCGGGACAGGGGACACCGGGGAGCTGTTTTTT. It is translated as CASSPSGTGDTGELFF. The full variable domain, with the rest looked up from reference TRBV18 and TRBJ2-2, is NAGVMQNPRHLVRRRGQEARLRCSPMKGHSHVYWYRQLPEEGLKFMVYLQKENIIDESGMPKERFSAEFPKEGPSILRIQQVVRGDSAAYFCASSPSGTGDTGELFFGEGSRLTVL.

The V call is TRBV7-2, the J call TRBJ2-1; D remains ambiguous. Per germline, CDR1 SGHTA and CDR2 FQGNSA. V lost 2 bases, J lost 12 bases, and 14 bases lay in between. This CDR3 spans 13 amino acids. The CDR3 DNA sequence: TGTGCCAGCAGCTTAAACGGGCCACCGGTGCAGTTCTTC. This codes for CASSLNGPPVQFF.

V usage is TRBV7-2 and J usage is TRBJ1-4; TRBD1 is a possible D gene (5 bases). Germline CDR1 reads SGHTA; CDR2 reads FQGNSA. This CDR3 is built from 15 residues. V was trimmed by 5 bases and J by 4 bases, leaving 14 bases between them. CDR3 residues: CASSRTGTDNEKLFF. CDR3 coding DNA: TGTGCCAGCAGCAGGACCGGGACGGATAATGAAAAACTGTTTTTT.

The chain joins TRBV6-2 or TRBV6-3 to TRBJ2-5, with D hard to call. The CDR3 runs 13 residues. CDR1 and CDR2 from the germline V gene are MNHEY and SVGEGT. V dropped 6 bases and J dropped 0 bases, with 8 bases sitting between them. The CDR3 protein is CASSFFDQETQYF. In nucleotides, the CDR3 is TGTGCCAGCAGCTTTTTTGACCAAGAGACCCAGTACTTC.

This clone came up once. The chain employs TRBV12-2 and TRBJ2-2; the table calls TRBD2, which could not be checked here. TRBV12-2 is deemed a pseudogene. The CDR3 consists of 20 residues. The CDR3 coding sequence is TGTGCAAGTCGCTTCCCGTGGACTAGCGGGGGGGCCGAGTACACCGGGGAGCTGTTTTTT. Encoded protein: CASRFPWTSGGAEYTGELFF.

The chain combines TRBV2 with TRBJ2-2; possible D gene TRBD1, 6 bases. The CDR3 extends over 14 amino acids. V lost 6 bases and J lost 4, with 12 bases in between. Per the germline V gene, CDR1 is SNHLY and CDR2 is FYNNEI. The CDR3 DNA follows: TGTGCCAGCAGGGCCGGGACAACCACCGGGGAGCTGTTTTTT. Encoded protein: CASRAGTTTGELFF.